This T cell receptor (beta chain) was identified during a study of T cell repertoires in cytomegalovirus infection. Concerning this clonotype itself: The target antigen is unknown.

Points from the study as a whole: Summed public TCR beta family frequency identified CMV carriers bearing the relevant HLA.

The germline V gene has CDR1 SGHRS and CDR2 YFSETQ. Trimming cost V 1 base and J 6 bases, with 13 bases left between them. This CDR3 is built from 14 residues. TCRdb reanalysed the reads using MiXCR and keeps one entry per CDR3 protein. This sample yields some 400,000 distinct CDR3 sequences, of which over 15% are seen a single time; 7.5% to 9.5% belongs to the top ten. The sequence was collected from a human donor in good health (CMV status not recorded). Some clones in this sample may be carry-over from other donors' samples. The sample was PBMCs. The gene calls are TRBV5-1 and TRBJ1-1; D is ambiguous. CDR3 protein: CASSLLREGPEAFF. The CDR3 nucleotides read TGCGCCAGCAGCTTGTTGAGGGAAGGTCCTGAAGCTTTCTTT.